These 10 T cell receptor beta chains share one sample of origin, sequenced in a study of blood T cell repertoires in COVID-19. Only in-frame clones appear in the TCRdb table, and some are missing; sequencing was by immunoSEQ multiplex PCR. In the table there are around 230,000 clones, 65% to 85% of which are singletons. Sequencing was done on a sample of peripheral blood. The source is a woman in her 50s with acute or convalescent COVID-19.

The chain uses TRBV7-9 and TRBJ2-6; the D gene is possibly TRBD1 (5 bases). V was shortened by 4 bases and J by 1 base, with 8 bases between the two germline ends. This CDR3 has 15 amino acids. Germline V lookup: CDR1 SEHNR, CDR2 FQNEAQ (reference sequence). The CDR3 coding sequence is TGTGCCAGCAGCTCCTACAGGTCTGGGGCCAACGTCCTGACTTTC. Amino acids: CASSSYRSGANVLTF.

The chain's CDR3 is CASRSSQLEEYEQYF. In DNA form, the CDR3 reads TGTGCCAGCAGGTCGTCCCAGCTAGAAGAATACGAGCAGTACTTC. This rearrangement joins TRBV6-6 to TRBJ2-7; D not certain. The CDR3 totals 15 residues. Trimming shortened V by 6 bases and J by 4 bases, and 19 bases separated the two germline ends. The germline V gene encodes CDR1 MNHNY and CDR2 SVGAGI (reference sequence).

V is TRBV27 and J is TRBJ1-1; D not certain. Germline-derived CDR1 and CDR2 are MNHEY and SMNVEV (reference sequence). The CDR3 extends over 15 amino acids. Trimming removed 3 bases from V and 2 bases from J, with 13 bases in between. CDR3 bases: TGTGCCAGCAGTTTCTTGAGGCAGTTAAACACTGAAGCTTTCTTT. Its translation is CASSFLRQLNTEAFF.

J is TRBJ1-1 and V is TRBV5-1; a weak D match, TRBD1 (5 bases). Trimming removed 4 bases from V and 6 bases from J, with 19 bases in between. This CDR3 spans 15 amino acids. Looked up from germline, CDR1 is SGHRS and CDR2 is YFSETQ. The CDR3 DNA reads TGCGCCAGCAGCCCCCTGCTAGGGGAAGGGTCTGAAGCTTTCTTT. Translation gives CASSPLLGEGSEAFF.

This clone came up a few times. CDR3 in amino acids: CASSLLTSREQYF. The CDR3, as DNA: TGTGCCAGCAGTTTGTTGACTAGCCGGGAGCAGTACTTC. The chain links TRBV28 to TRBJ2-7; 7 nucleotides agree with TRBD2. The CDR3 spans 13 residues. Germline loops: CDR1 MDHEN, CDR2 SYDVKM. Trimming removed 3 bases from V and 7 bases from J; junction bases left unmatched: 6. The full variable domain, rest sourced from reference TRBV28 and TRBJ2-7, is DVKVTQSSRYLVKRTGEKVFLECVQDMDHENMFWYRQDPGLGLRLIYFSYDVKMKEKGDIPEGYSVSREKKERFSLILESASTNQTSMYLCASSLLTSREQYFGPGTRLTVT.

This chain links TRBV6-6 with TRBJ2-1; 9 nucleotides line up with TRBD2. The CDR3 consists of 14 residues. The V gene's germline CDR1 is MNHNY and CDR2 SVGAGI (reference sequence). The J segment lost 9 bases and the V segment lost 2 bases, leaving 5 bases of the junction unmatched. In DNA, the CDR3 is TGTGCCAGCAGTTACCCAGGGACTAGCCCTGAGCAGTTCTTC. It encodes CASSYPGTSPEQFF.

The rearrangement links TRBV6-5 to TRBJ2-3, with 9 bases matching TRBD1. The V gene's germline CDR1 is MNHEY and CDR2 SVGAGI. V shed 6 bases, J shed 6 bases, and the junction held 7 bases outside the gene matches. This CDR3 region has 14 residues. CDR3 loop: CASSRDRASDTQYF. For the CDR3, the DNA is TGTGCCAGCAGCAGGGACAGGGCATCTGATACGCAGTATTTT.

The rearrangement uses TRBV20-1 and TRBJ1-1; D call uncertain. The CDR3 spans 14 residues. CDR1 and CDR2 from the germline V gene are DFQATT and SNEGSKA (reference sequence). The V gene lost 3 bases and the J gene lost 0 bases, with 11 bases spanning the gap. CDR3: CSASRDTMNTEAFF. The CDR3 bases are TGCAGTGCTAGTCGTGACACCATGAACACTGAAGCTTTCTTT.

The V and J genes are TRBV24-1 and TRBJ1-5, with D perhaps TRBD1 (5 bases). CDR1 and CDR2 from the germline V gene are KGHDR and SFDVKD. V was shortened by 3 bases and J by 4 bases, with 12 bases between the two germline ends. This CDR3 is 15 amino acids long. This CDR3 reads CATSDKAGWNQPQHF. The CDR3 nucleotides are TGTGCCACCAGTGATAAAGCAGGGTGGAATCAGCCCCAGCATTTT.

The chain combines TRBV10-1 with TRBJ2-5; possible D gene TRBD2, 6 bases. Germline lookup yields CDR1 WNHNN and CDR2 SYGVQD (reference sequence). This CDR3 spans 18 amino acids. V lost 7 bases to trimming and J lost 2 bases, with 26 bases between them. The CDR3 nucleotides are TGCGCCAGCAATTGGACTAACCCCCCGTCCTCCTGGCAAGAGACCCAGTACTTC. Its protein product is CASNWTNPPSSWQETQYF.